The clone carrying this T cell receptor beta chain was observed many times. V was pared by 6 bases and J by 4 bases, with 1 base of the junction left unmatched. The CDR3 consists of 13 residues. Germline V gene sequence: CDR1 SNHLY, CDR2 FYNNEI. HTBI primers from iRepertoire and Arm-PCR of CDR3 regions yielded the TCR beta libraries. A single record per CDR3 protein comes from TCRdb applying MiXCR to the multiplex PCR reads. The table lists a few hundred thousand distinct CDR3 sequences, over 15% of them singletons. This sample was taken from a study of regulatory T cells in long-lasting Graves disease. Time point indicated: newly diagnosed GD, antithyroid drugs for less than 3 months. Making the TCR library involved RNA that had been extracted from PBMCs. This sample was also put to use in a study of T cells in Graves' hyperthyroidism and ophthalmopathy. This second study says: Ophthalmopathy was separated from stable hyperthyroidism by a 13 V-J model.

This clonotype was sampled from a man between 40 and 49 years old with Graves disease. The chain combines TRBV2 with TRBJ1-1; TRBD1 matches 11 bases. The starting material was peripheral blood mononuclear cells (PBMCs), obtained at new diagnosis, from a patient treated with antithyroid drugs. CDR3 sequence: CASSGTGGTEAFF. For the CDR3, the DNA is TGTGCCAGCAGCGGGACAGGGGGCACTGAAGCTTTCTTT.